One and the same sample provided the 26 T cell receptor beta chains below, sequenced in a study of CD8+ T cells in alopecia areata (dated by TCRdb to the late 2010s). According to the study, the label for this sample's treatment or condition signals: oral pan-JAK inhibitor, 5-10 mg twice daily. Library construction relied on the immunoSEQ multiplex PCR assay. For TCR sequencing, RNA was extracted from every sample and reverse transcribed into cDNA to serve as template. TCRdb took this table from immuneACCESS and kept in-frame rearrangements with V and J called. Such tables lack part of the clones; where checked against another copy, unresolved V genes explain under half of the gap, and the rest is unexplained. The sample includes 180,000 or so clones, with approximately 51% observed a single time. About a tenth of the sample comes from the top ten. The specimen comprised CD8+ T cells sorted from blood, sampled at approximately week 52, from a patient treated with tofacitinib. The receptors originated from a human donor with alopecia areata.

This clone was seen only a few times. The chain carries TRBV9 and TRBJ2-5; TRBD2 agrees at 10 bases. The V segment lost 2 bases and the J segment 3 bases; nucleotides outside the gene matches: 7. Germline V gene sequence: CDR1 SGDLS, CDR2 YYNGEE. CDR3 length: 16 amino acids. The CDR3 coding sequence is TGTGCCAGCAGCGTTTTTGGGACTAGCGATAAAGAGACCCAGTACTTC. It yields the protein CASSVFGTSDKETQYF.

V and J are TRBV30 and TRBJ2-1; TRBD2 agrees at 7 bases. The CDR3 runs 13 residues. J lost 8 bases, V lost 4 bases, and 8 bases had no gene match. The germline gives CDR1 GTSNPN, CDR2 SVGIG (reference sequence). This CDR3 reads CAWTRAGPDEQFF. The CDR3 nucleotides are TGTGCCTGGACGAGAGCGGGGCCCGATGAGCAGTTCTTC.

The chain couples TRBV4-2 to TRBJ2-2, with 13 bases matching TRBD2. Trimming at V came to 1 base and at J to 5 bases, leaving 4 bases not matched to a gene. CDR1 is LGHNA, CDR2 YNFKEQ, per germline. The CDR3 is made up of 17 amino acids. The CDR3 region is CASSQGTSGGWTGELFF. In nucleotides, the CDR3 is TGTGCCAGCAGCCAAGGGACTAGCGGGGGTTGGACCGGGGAGCTGTTTTTT.

CDR3 amino acids: CASSLWDGDQPQHF. The CDR3, as DNA: TGTGCCAGCAGCCTTTGGGACGGTGATCAGCCCCAGCATTTT. The V and J genes are TRBV9 and TRBJ1-5; TRBD1 is a possible D gene (5 bases). V was cut by 4 bases and J by 5 bases, with 13 bases left in between. The length of the CDR3 is 14 residues. Germline CDR1 and CDR2: SGDLS and YYNGEE.

V usage is TRBV19 and J usage is TRBJ2-1; 8 bases fit TRBD1. The CDR3 is made up of 16 amino acids. Germline assignment: CDR1 LNHDA and CDR2 SQIVND (reference sequence). Trimming removed 6 bases from V and 4 bases from J; junction bases left unmatched: 11. The CDR3 protein is CASSHLTGQGYNEQFF. For the CDR3, the DNA is TGTGCCAGTAGCCACCTGACCGGACAGGGTTACAATGAGCAGTTCTTC.

This clone has just a few counts. The chain has TRBV29-1 and TRBJ2-1; the match to TRBD2 covers 11 bases. Germline CDR1 and CDR2: SQVTM and ANQGSEA. J lost 7 bases, V lost 3 bases, and 5 bases had no gene match. The CDR3 runs to 14 residues. Here the CDR3 DNA reads TGCAGCGTTGAGGGGACTAGCGGTGCTAATGAGCAGTTCTTC. It codes for CSVEGTSGANEQFF.

This clone has a handful of counts. The genes are TRBV7-8 and TRBJ1-1; 7 nucleotides agree with TRBD1. The CDR3 covers 18 residues. Germline V gene lookup returns CDR1 SGHVS and CDR2 FQNEAQ. The V and J ends lost 1 base and 5 bases, in that order; junction bases with no gene match: 16. The CDR3 sequence: CASSLEITGVLRGTEAFF. Here the CDR3 DNA reads TGTGCCAGCAGCTTAGAAATTACAGGGGTTTTAAGGGGGACTGAAGCTTTCTTT.

This chain links TRBV30 with TRBJ2-7; D possibly corresponds to TRBD2 (6 bases). Between the trimmed V and J ends, which lost 2 bases and 4 bases, there was a span of 15 bases. The germline V gene encodes CDR1 GTSNPN and CDR2 SVGIG (reference sequence). The CDR3 runs 14 residues. In DNA, the CDR3 is TGTGCCTGGAGTTGGGAGGACTCAATATACGAGCAGTACTTC. It yields the protein CAWSWEDSIYEQYF.

The chain carries TRBV30 and TRBJ2-3; 8 nucleotides align to TRBD2. V shed 4 bases, J shed 5 bases, and the junction held 5 bases outside the gene matches. The CDR3 runs 13 residues. The germline CDR1 and CDR2 sequences are GTSNPN and SVGIG (reference sequence). The CDR3 region has the DNA TGTGCCTGGATCGCCGGGACTAGAGATACGCAGTATTTT. This sequence encodes CAWIAGTRDTQYF.

This clone has only a few counts. The chain is built from TRBV9 and TRBJ2-7; 7 bases fit TRBD1. Trimming at V came to 4 bases and at J to 2 bases, leaving 9 bases not matched to a gene. The CDR3 loop spans 15 amino acids. Germline loops: CDR1 SGDLS, CDR2 YYNGEE. This CDR3 is CASSPLGTVPYEQYF. The CDR3 DNA reads TGTGCCAGCAGCCCCTTGGGGACAGTTCCCTACGAGCAGTACTTC.

The genes are TRBV7-9 and TRBJ2-7, with TRBD1 matching over 7 bases. With 8 bases clipped from V and 2 bases from J, the junction kept 12 bases outside the gene matches. CDR3 size: 15 residues. Per germline, CDR1 SEHNR and CDR2 FQNEAQ (reference sequence). In nucleotides, the CDR3 is TGTGCCAGCCGTCCCTGGACAGGATCTACCTACGAGCAGTACTTC. Protein product: CASRPWTGSTYEQYF.

This clone was found once. The genes are TRBV7-2 and TRBJ1-2; the D is unclear. Germline values: CDR1 SGHTA, CDR2 FQGNSA. CDR3 length: 15 residues. V lost 10 bases, J lost 4 bases, and 22 bases lay in between. This chain's CDR3 is CANLGGSHSGYGYTF. CDR3 coding DNA: TGTGCCAACCTAGGAGGTTCTCACTCGGGCTATGGCTACACCTTC.

This clone turned up a few times. This chain uses TRBV29-1 with TRBJ1-5; D uncertain. CDR1 is SQVTM and CDR2 is ANQGSEA in the germline V gene. V dropped 6 bases and J dropped 0 bases, with 9 bases sitting between them. CDR3 length: 13 amino acids. In nucleotides, the CDR3 is TGCAGCGTCGCAACGGATAGCAATCAGCCCCAGCATTTT. Translating gives CSVATDSNQPQHF.

The CDR3 sequence: CASSAGTSGFHEQYF. The DNA of the CDR3 is TGTGCCAGCAGCGCCGGGACTAGCGGGTTTCACGAGCAGTACTTC. This chain links TRBV7-9 with TRBJ2-7, with TRBD2 matching 12 bases. The CDR3 is made up of 15 amino acids. In germline, CDR1 is SEHNR, CDR2 FQNEAQ (reference sequence). V lost 5 bases, J lost 5 bases, and 7 bases stayed unmatched.

The gene calls are TRBV5-4 and TRBJ1-1; D is undetermined. V was cut by 4 bases and J by 5 bases, with 18 bases left in between. Germline CDR1 SGHNT, CDR2 YYREEE (reference sequence). The CDR3 extends over 15 amino acids. The chain's CDR3 is CASSLKVEKPTEAFF. CDR3 DNA: TGTGCCAGCAGCCTGAAGGTGGAGAAACCGACTGAAGCTTTCTTT.

This clone was picked up a small number of times. The chain combines TRBV2 with TRBJ2-3, with D maybe TRBD1 (5 bases). CDR3 length: 14 residues. Germline V gives CDR1 SNHLY, CDR2 FYNNEI. The V end was cut by 3 bases, the J end by 2 bases, with 9 bases between. The CDR3 sequence is CASSDTGDTDTQYF. CDR3 bases: TGTGCCAGCAGTGATACAGGTGACACAGATACGCAGTATTTT.

In this sample, this clone turned up once. The rearrangement uses TRBV19 and TRBJ2-3; 12 nucleotides agree with TRBD2. V lost 6 bases to trimming and J lost 2 bases; unmatched junction nucleotides: 6. CDR1 and CDR2 from the germline V gene are LNHDA and SQIVND (reference sequence). The CDR3 runs to 16 residues. The CDR3, as DNA: TGTGCCAGTAGCAGACTAGCGGGGGCCTTCACAGATACGCAGTATTTT. Translating it yields CASSRLAGAFTDTQYF.

This clone was counted a single time. V gene TRBV6-5 combines with J gene TRBJ1-6; possible D gene TRBD1, 6 bases. The CDR3 has 15 amino acids. Trimming pared 4 bases from V and 7 bases from J, leaving 14 bases between. In germline, CDR1 is MNHEY, CDR2 SVGAGI. CDR3 nucleotide sequence: TGTGCCAGCAGTTCCACGACAGGAGGCAATTCACCCCTCCACTTT. Encoded protein: CASSSTTGGNSPLHF.

This chain joins TRBV30 and TRBJ1-2; 7 nucleotides align to TRBD1. The CDR3 extends over 15 amino acids. Losses at the gene ends were 1 base for V and 5 bases for J; bases not matched to a gene: 10. In germline, CDR1 is GTSNPN, CDR2 SVGIG (reference sequence). CDR3 DNA sequence: TGTGCCTGGAGTGGATCGACAGGGTGGGGTTATGGCTACACCTTC. It yields the protein CAWSGSTGWGYGYTF.

The V call is TRBV5-5, the J call TRBJ2-7; D call uncertain. Trimming left V 2 bases short and J 2 bases short, with 8 bases between. This CDR3 comprises 13 residues. From germline, CDR1 is SGHKS and CDR2 YYEKEE (reference sequence). The CDR3 DNA sequence: TGTGCCAGCAGCTTTGGCGGAGCCTACGAGCAGTACTTC. Its protein product is CASSFGGAYEQYF.

This clone has only a few counts. This chain uses TRBV30 with TRBJ1-1; maybe TRBD1 (5 bases). CDR1 and CDR2 (germline): GTSNPN, SVGIG (reference sequence). The CDR3 is made up of 15 amino acids. V gave up 2 bases and J gave up 1 base, with 14 bases separating them. CDR3 DNA: TGTGCCTGGAGTTGGCCAGGGCAGGGGAACACTGAAGCTTTCTTT. This codes for CAWSWPGQGNTEAFF. The variable domain in full, completed from reference TRBV30 and TRBJ1-1, reads SQTIHQWPATLVQPVGSPLSLECTVEGTSNPNLYWYRQAAGRGLQLLFYSVGIGQISSEVPQNLSASRPQDRQFILSSKKLLLSDSGFYLCAWSWPGQGNTEAFFGQGTRLTVV.

This clone has more than one count but fewer than ten. Other DNA sequences from this sample encode an identical CDR3 as well. The CDR3 DNA reads as TGTGCCAGCAGTTTAGGACAGGGGGCGCGGGAGCAGTACTTC. Protein: CASSLGQGAREQYF. The chain is built from TRBV27 and TRBJ2-7; 11 positions match TRBD1. V trimming: 2 bases; J trimming: 7 bases; junction bases outside the gene matches: 4. CDR3 length equals 14 residues. Germline assignment: CDR1 MNHEY and CDR2 SMNVEV (reference sequence).

This clone appeared a few times. The rearrangement joins TRBV4-3 to TRBJ1-6, with TRBD1 as a possible D gene (5 bases). Deletions cut 4 bases from V and 10 bases from J, with 20 bases between. Germline-derived CDR1 and CDR2 are LGHNA and YSLEER. The CDR3 totals 16 residues. CDR3 sequence reads: CASSRVYGTLESPLHF. DNA of the CDR3: TGCGCCAGCAGCCGGGTCTACGGGACCCTTGAGTCACCCCTCCACTTT.

V gene TRBV5-5 combines with J gene TRBJ2-7, with D unclear. Trimming stripped 1 base from V and 6 bases from J, with 14 bases between. CDR3 length: 14 residues. From germline, CDR1 is SGHKS and CDR2 YYEKEE (reference sequence). The CDR3 sequence: CASSLLERLTEQYF. The CDR3 nucleotides are TGTGCCAGCAGCTTGCTTGAACGTCTGACCGAGCAGTACTTC.

This clone was seen more than once but under ten times. CDR3 sequence: CASSTGTGPADTQYF. The CDR3 nucleotides are TGTGCCAGTAGTACCGGGACAGGGCCCGCAGATACGCAGTATTTT. The chain has TRBV19 and TRBJ2-3; the match to TRBD1 covers 9 bases. CDR1 and CDR2 (germline): LNHDA, SQIVND (reference sequence). Losses at the gene ends were 4 bases for V and 4 bases for J; bases not matched to a gene: 6. CDR3 size: 15 residues.

As to this clone: At the DNA level, this CDR3 is encoded by other sequences in the same sample as well. The chain joins TRBV27 to TRBJ1-5; no definite D call. Germline lookup yields CDR1 MNHEY and CDR2 SMNVEV (reference sequence). Trimming removed 2 bases from V and 0 bases from J, with 5 bases in between. The CDR3 covers 14 residues. CDR3 sequence: CASSLQDSNQPQHF. CDR3 nucleotides: TGTGCCAGCAGTTTACAGGATAGCAATCAGCCCCAGCATTTT.